The clone carrying this T cell receptor (beta chain) has a count of ten or more. Trimming cost V 1 base and J 0 bases, with 10 bases left between them. The germline V gene has CDR1 SGHRS and CDR2 YFSETQ. This CDR3 has 16 amino acids. MiXCR, applied by TCRdb to the RT-PCR reads, yields one record per CDR3 protein. This table holds 650,000 to 800,000 distinct CDR3 sequences, about 14% found once. The sample was memory CD4+ T cells from blood. This chain uses TRBV5-1 with TRBJ2-2, with a possible D match to TRBD1 (5 bases). This clonotype originated in a female donor in good health, serving as a healthy control. The CDR3 DNA reads TGCGCCAGCAGCTTGTATCAGGGCCCGAACACCGGGGAGCTGTTTTTT. This encodes CASSLYQGPNTGELFF.